This TCR beta chain was observed in a study of blood T cells in healthy people across ages. Study outcomes and limitations: Whereas aged donors had fewer naive CD4+ cells, long-lived donors had more of them and higher diversity.

As concerns this clonotype: The antigen is unknown.

The second PCR ran about 6 to 11 cycles with a sample-barcoded 5' primer and J-beta primers. One entry per CDR3 protein results from TCRdb running MiXCR on the 5' RACE reads. The profile shows roughly 700,000 distinct CDR3 sequences, 20% to 25% of them singletons. The sample was also linked to a second study, of T cells of mothers and their children. That work states: Persistent microchimeric T cell clones were sought, and none were detected.

This sequence originates from a boy aged 5-17 years in good health. Sequenced sample: blood.

CDR3 sequence (DNA): TGTGCCAGCAGCCAAGTATTGGGACCCAACTACTGCGAGCAGTACTTC. Its protein is CASSQVLGPNYCEQYF. The chain is built from TRBV4-2 and TRBJ2-7; D possibly uses TRBD1 or TRBD2 (5 bases each). Between the trimmed V and J ends, which lost 1 base and 6 bases, there was a span of 19 bases. Germline CDR1 reads LGHNA; CDR2 reads YNFKEQ. The CDR3 runs 16 residues.